The rows below give T cell receptor beta chains drawn from one sample of a study of post-analysis software for immune sequencing data. Using its own MiXCR run on the PCR reads, TCRdb lists one record per CDR3 protein. This sample yields about 820,000 distinct CDR3 sequences, of which approximately 53% are seen a single time; around 4.5% belongs to the top ten. The sequenced material came from blood. These TCRs come from a girl aged 10 to 17 with multiple sclerosis. Both conserved end residues are part of each CDR3. Only part of the rows carry a size: once, few, many, or a class if the clone is expanded.

CDR3 protein	V gene	clone size	J gene
CASSQAGTSGGAGNEQYF	TRBV4-2	NA	NA
CASRRPGLAQGEQYF	TRBV5-1	few	TRBJ2-5
CASSVADRGGNEQFF	TRBV9	NA	TRBJ2-1
CASFFRGAYEQYF	TRBV5-6	once	NA
CASKGLLNYGYTF	TRBV6-5	NA	TRBJ1-2
CSVEVGHLGANVLTF	TRBV29-1	NA	TRBJ2-6
CSAVRGRATYNEQFF	TRBV20-1	NA	TRBJ2-1
CSATRRGAQYEQYF	TRBV20-1	NA	NA
CATSRDSSPAETQYF	TRBV15	few	TRBJ2-5
CASSLVGAQNEQFF	TRBV7-8	NA	TRBJ2-1
CASSRTGITYEQYF	TRBV12-3/TRBV12-4	NA	TRBJ2-7
CASSQGPAGGSTDTQYF	TRBV4-1	NA	TRBJ2-3
CASSVAEGGDQGEQYF	TRBV9	NA	TRBJ2-7
CASSPGQGATGELFF	TRBV7-9	NA	TRBJ2-2
CASSLEGGYNEQFF	TRBV5-1	NA	TRBJ2-1
CASSQLSGREVYEQYF	TRBV4-1	NA	TRBJ2-7
CASSLRGMDTEAFF	TRBV7-9	NA	TRBJ1-1
CASSSGQVYYNEQFF	TRBV13	once	TRBJ2-1
CSARVLAGGRADTQYF	TRBV20-1	NA	TRBJ2-3
CSAILGGNGYTF	TRBV20-1	few	TRBJ1-2
CASSLVSRGGSREQYF	TRBV7-6	few	NA
CASGHTNQYF	TRBV4-2	NA	TRBJ2-4